This TCR beta chain was captured in a study of regulatory T cells in long-lasting Graves disease. Study-level results: More public clonotypes were shared by persistent patients (under 3,000) than by new patients (approximately 990). Persistent disease was characterized by preferential usage of TRBV28, TRBJ1-2 and TRBJ2-5.

The time point was: newly diagnosed GD, antithyroid drugs for less than 3 months. TCR sequences were obtained from RNA taken from PBMCs. Enrollment of patients was through an endocrinology department in Xi'an, China. This clonotype was observed a few times. Antigen unknown. V lost 5 bases, J lost 0 bases, and 14 bases lay in between. The CDR3 sequence is 16 residues long. Both iRepertoire HTBI primers and Arm-PCR of CDR3 regions were used to build the TCR beta libraries. TCRdb reprocessed the multiplex PCR reads with MiXCR, giving one entry per CDR3 protein. This table has roughly 400,000 distinct CDR3 sequences, 16% appearing once. The same specimen was also included in a second study, on T cells in Graves' hyperthyroidism and ophthalmopathy. That study adds: Patients with ophthalmopathy were separated from those with stable hyperthyroidism by a 13 V-J model.

The chain joins TRBV12-3 or TRBV12-4 to TRBJ2-1; maybe TRBD2 (5 bases). This clonotype was sampled from a woman aged 18-29 years with Graves disease. The material sequenced was peripheral blood mononuclear cells (PBMCs), taken at new diagnosis, from a patient treated with antithyroid drugs. The CDR3 spells CASSPTTTGSYNEQFF. Here the CDR3 DNA reads TGTGCCAGCAGTCCGACTACCACCGGCTCCTACAATGAGCAGTTCTTC.